The following is a T cell receptor beta chain sequence with its context. Its antigen is as yet unknown. The source of the sample is a study of cytomegalovirus exposure and HLA in healthy donors. Study background: In a previous analysis, nearly 120 million unique TCR beta sequences were found from 150 million to 200 million T cells. Findings and limits, study-wide: In a later analysis, V- and J-gene trimming of beta chains associated with a DCLRE1C missense variant, replicated independently.

V was clipped by 0 bases and J by 9 bases; unmatched bases: 11. Germline CDR1 MGHRA, CDR2 YSYEKL. This CDR3 region has 16 residues. The PCR ran on 60 Vbeta and 13 Jbeta primers. Generated by immunoSEQ multiplex PCR, the TCRdb table keeps only in-frame clones and is missing some. The sample shows some 160,000 clones, about 82% of them seen only once. The TCR originated in a male donor in good health and CMV-seronegative. Sequencing was carried out using PBMCs. The chain has TRBV4-1 and TRBJ1-1, with TRBD1 matching over 9 bases. CDR3 region: CASSQDFSGQGSKAFF. CDR3 coding DNA: TGCGCCAGCAGCCAAGATTTTTCGGGACAGGGTTCAAAAGCTTTCTTT.